The entry that follows covers one T cell receptor (beta chain) sequence. This sample is part of a study of blood T cell repertoires in COVID-19. In terms of age and location, participants ranged from roughly 18 to 95 years and lived in under 30 US areas. Recovered status applied to Cohort 3 donors who had two consecutive negative PCRs. It also applied to those with clearance or with symptom resolution. As originally analysed: Amplified reference gene primers provided the basis for estimating nucleated cell counts. Here immunoSEQ multiplex PCR was the method, and the copy in TCRdb shows in-frame clones only, minus some. That table gives V, J and clone size, and the DNA gave D and trimming. Here the sample spans under 300,000 clones, around 89% being singletons. This CDR3 has 15 amino acids. V was cut by 0 bases and J by 3 bases, with 12 bases left in between. The germline V gene encodes CDR1 LGHDT and CDR2 YNNKEL (reference sequence).

The clonotype comes from a man aged 40-49 years who had recovered from COVID-19. Sequencing was performed on PBMCs or T cells enriched from blood (not recorded which). The chain employs TRBV3-1 (or the pseudogene TRBV3-2) and TRBJ2-7; possible D gene TRBD1, 5 bases. The DNA of the CDR3 is TGTGCCAGCAGCCAAGATCTAGGGGAAGGCTACGAGCAGTACTTC. Translated, it gives CASSQDLGEGYEQYF.